The 8 T cell receptor beta chains listed next were all sequenced from one sample in a study of CD8+ T cells in alopecia areata. Sequencing templates came from extracted RNA that was reverse transcribed into cDNA. Clones were read by immunoSEQ multiplex PCR, and TCRdb kept only the in-frame ones, dropping some. The repertoire includes 90,000 to 130,000 clones, around 59% of them detected once, and roughly 20% sits in the top ten. Specimen: CD8+ T cells sorted from blood. These receptors all come from a human donor in good health.

The rearrangement uses TRBV7-9 and TRBJ1-5; D not resolved. V was shortened by 1 base and J by 5 bases, with 9 bases between the two germline ends. The CDR3 spans 14 residues. Germline V gives CDR1 SEHNR, CDR2 FQNEAQ (reference sequence). CDR3 protein: CASSLVAGDQPQHF. The CDR3 DNA sequence: TGTGCCAGCAGCTTAGTGGCAGGAGATCAGCCCCAGCATTTT. Together with reference TRBV7-9 and TRBJ1-5, the CDR3 gives the full variable domain: DTGVSQNPRHKITKRGQNVTFRCDPISEHNRLYWYRQTLGQGPEFLTYFQNEAQLEKSRLLSDRFSAERPKGSFSTLEIQRTEQGDSAMYLCASSLVAGDQPQHFGDGTRLSIL.

The rearrangement joins TRBV5-6 to TRBJ1-5; D not certain. CDR3 length equals 13 residues. The V end lost 0 bases, the J end lost 5 bases, and 6 bases lay between the germline ends. Per the germline V gene, CDR1 is SGHDT and CDR2 is YYEEEE. CDR3 bases: TGTGCCAGCAGCTTGGCCGCGGATCAGCCCCAGCATTTT. It codes for CASSLAADQPQHF.

The chain combines TRBV5-4 with TRBJ2-5; 13 bases fit TRBD2. Germline assignment: CDR1 SGHNT and CDR2 YYREEE (reference sequence). The V and J ends lost 3 bases and 4 bases, in that order; junction bases with no gene match: 9. The CDR3 runs to 17 residues. The CDR3 DNA follows: TGTGCCAGCAGCTCGACCGGGACTAGCGGGGACCGAGAGACCCAGTACTTC. It encodes CASSSTGTSGDRETQYF.

This chain uses TRBV25-1 with TRBJ2-3; 11 bases map to TRBD1. From germline, CDR1 is MGHDK and CDR2 SYGVNS. The V segment lost 3 bases and the J segment 5 bases; nucleotides outside the gene matches: 4. The CDR3 loop spans 15 amino acids. The CDR3 nucleotides read TGTGCCAGCAGTGATTGGACAGGGGGCAAAGATACGCAGTATTTT. It yields the protein CASSDWTGGKDTQYF.

This chain uses TRBV11-2 with TRBJ2-7, with a tentative D call TRBD2 (6 bases). Germline lookup yields CDR1 SGHAT and CDR2 FQNNGV. This CDR3 region has 15 residues. The V end lost 0 bases, the J end lost 4 bases, and 13 bases lay between the germline ends. CDR3 coding DNA: TGTGCCAGCAGCTTAGATTCGGAGGGGCCGTACGAGCAGTACTTC. Translated: CASSLDSEGPYEQYF.

The V call is TRBV9, the J call TRBJ2-7; the D is unclear. Trimming left V 3 bases short and J 5 bases short, with 9 bases between. CDR3 size: 12 residues. Per germline, CDR1 SGDLS and CDR2 YYNGEE. This CDR3 is CASSGPENEQYF. The DNA for the CDR3 is TGTGCCAGCAGCGGCCCCGAAAACGAGCAGTACTTC.

J is TRBJ1-1 and V is TRBV2; no firm D call. The CDR3 runs 13 residues. CDR1 and CDR2 from the germline V gene are SNHLY and FYNNEI. Trimming took off 3 bases at V and 0 bases at J, with 5 bases between the two ends. CDR3 sequence reads: CASSERVNTEAFF. CDR3 DNA: TGTGCCAGCAGTGAGAGGGTGAACACTGAAGCTTTCTTT.

The chain uses TRBV15 and TRBJ1-2; possibly TRBD1 for D (6 bases). Germline-derived CDR1 and CDR2 are LNHNV and YYDKDF (reference sequence). V lost 3 bases and J 7 bases, leaving 12 bases between the germline ends. The CDR3 runs 13 residues. The CDR3 coding sequence is TGTGCCACCAGCAGGGAAAACAGGGTTGGCTACACCTTC. Translating gives CATSRENRVGYTF. Full variable domain (rest looked up from reference TRBV15 and TRBJ1-2): DAMVIQNPRYQVTQFGKPVTLSCSQTLNHNVMYWYQQKSSQAPKLLFHYYDKDFNNEADTPDNFQSRRPNTSFCFLDIRSPGLGDTAMYLCATSRENRVGYTFGSGTRLTVV.